This T cell receptor beta chain is drawn from a study of cytomegalovirus exposure and HLA in healthy donors. Study conclusions and caveats: In vitro work confirmed that three CMV-associated chains recognize CMV antigens. The classifier was said to identify cytomegalovirus status with high specificity and sensitivity. Associated with cytomegalovirus, according to the listing, were some 180 TCR beta chains. Whilst most TCR sequences proved rare, a subset of public TCRs occurred across many donors.

Worth noting for this clone: Antigen unknown.

TCRdb keeps only in-frame clones here, not all; method: immunoSEQ multiplex PCR. The table has approximately 150,000 clones, 85% to 90% seen once. Germline CDR1 reads MDHEN; CDR2 reads SYDVKM. CDR3 length: 12 residues. The ends lost 7 bases at V and 2 bases at J; junction bases unmatched: 2. This chain joins TRBV28 and TRBJ2-7; TRBD2 agrees at 7 bases. The sample taken for sequencing was PBMCs. The receptor was derived from a woman aged 18-29 years in good health and CMV-seropositive. The CDR3 DNA reads as TGTGCCAGCACGAGCGGGACCTACGAGCAGTACTTC. This encodes CASTSGTYEQYF.